This record looks at one TCR beta chain sequence and its context. Its target is unknown. The data derive from a study of early T cells in non-severe SARS-CoV-2 infection. Study summary: Sequencing of bulk RNA from unsorted whole blood was done, without chain pairing.

Attached unique molecular identifiers marked individual cDNA molecules. TCRdb itself ran the 5' RACE reads through MiXCR, one entry per CDR3 protein. The sample records tens of thousands of distinct CDR3 sequences, 10% to 15% being singletons. Study-wide results and caveats: Lookups in VDJdb leaned toward anti-spike CD8 responses and missed private and CD4 specificities.

This receptor was taken from an adult who was a healthcare worker with PCR-confirmed SARS-CoV-2 infection or an uninfected control (not recorded which). Sequencing was performed on whole blood.

The CDR3 protein is CSARDPGSPMNTEAFF. In DNA, the CDR3 is TGCAGTGCTAGAGATCCGGGCAGTCCAATGAACACTGAAGCTTTCTTT. V is TRBV20-1 and J is TRBJ1-1; D remains unclear. Trimming pared 0 bases from V and 0 bases from J, leaving 14 bases between. The CDR3 has 16 amino acids. Germline V gives CDR1 DFQATT, CDR2 SNEGSKA (reference sequence).